The text below deals with one TCR beta chain. This entry comes from a study of blood T cell repertoires in COVID-19. The germline V gene has CDR1 WNHNN and CDR2 SYGVQD (reference sequence). CDR3 length: 15 amino acids. The junction had 0 bases not matched to a gene; V was cut back by 4 bases and J by 0 bases. Repertoires were generated with immunoSEQ multiplex PCR, while TCRdb's copy carries only in-frame clones and drops some. The sample has 120,000 or so clones; 85% to 90% are singletons. The sample was peripheral blood. The rearrangement links TRBV10-1 to TRBJ2-3, with 11 bases matching TRBD2. The origin of this receptor is an elderly woman with acute or convalescent COVID-19. The CDR3: CASSGTSGSTDTQYF. In DNA form, the CDR3 reads TGCGCCAGCAGTGGGACTAGCGGGAGCACAGATACGCAGTATTTT.